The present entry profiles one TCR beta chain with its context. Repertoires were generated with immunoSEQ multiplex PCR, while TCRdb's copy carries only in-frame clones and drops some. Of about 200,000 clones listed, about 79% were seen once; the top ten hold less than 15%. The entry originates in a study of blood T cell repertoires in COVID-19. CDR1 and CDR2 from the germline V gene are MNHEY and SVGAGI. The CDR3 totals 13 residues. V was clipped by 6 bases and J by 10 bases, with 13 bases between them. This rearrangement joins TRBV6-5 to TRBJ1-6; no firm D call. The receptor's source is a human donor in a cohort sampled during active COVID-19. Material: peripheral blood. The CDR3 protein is CASSVPGVSPLHF. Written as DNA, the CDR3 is TGTGCCAGCAGCGTTCCAGGCGTCTCACCCCTCCACTTT.